Only one count was recorded for the clone carrying this T cell receptor (beta chain). These data originate in a study of shared clonotypes between healthy human individuals. CD8 cells regarded as naive lacked CD45RO, were positively chosen for CCR7, and omitted terminally differentiated effector memory CD45RA+ cells. TCRdb keeps only in-frame clones here, not all; method: immunoSEQ multiplex PCR. The sample contains about 2 million clones, over 85% of which appear only once. Germline V CDR1 and CDR2: GTSNPN, SVGIG (reference sequence). The CDR3 covers 12 residues. The V call is TRBV30, the J call TRBJ2-7; 10 bases are shared with TRBD2. The sequence was obtained from a man between 18 and 29 years old in good health. The sequencing sample was made of naive CD8+ T cells sorted from blood. The CDR3 DNA reads as TGTGCTTCCCTAGCGGGAGCTCACGAGCAGTACTTC. Translated, it gives CASLAGAHEQYF.